This T cell receptor (beta chain) emerged from a study of T cell responses to AZD1222 COVID-19 vaccine. Looking at the study overall: Second doses that came at about 4 or about 12 weeks were put together. Whole-study findings and limits: Most donors were white British, females outnumbered males, and clonal diversity was possibly underestimated. Sampling captured repertoires only after the peak T cell response.

Trimming cost V 6 bases and J 2 bases, with 11 bases left between them. The CDR3 has 14 residues. CDR1 KGHSH and CDR2 LQKENI come from the germline V gene. As to this clone: Its specificity is unknown.

The assay was immunoSEQ multiplex PCR, and TCRdb's table has in-frame clones only and misses some. Counted here are about 150,000 clones, over 75% occurring once; the ten biggest clones make up 1.1% to 1.5%. The input for sequencing was peripheral blood, taken on day 0 of AZD1222 vaccination. This TCR was sampled from an adult in good health. The chain recombines TRBV18 with TRBJ1-5; TRBD1 might be the D (5 bases). CDR3 sequence: CASSQGVGNQPQHF. For the CDR3, the DNA is TGTGCCAGCTCCCAAGGGGTGGGCAATCAGCCCCAGCATTTT.